These T cell receptor beta chains were read from a single sample in a study of T cell repertoires in cytomegalovirus infection. TCRdb processed the reads anew with MiXCR; each CDR3 protein has one entry. This sample has about 330,000 distinct CDR3 sequences, with approximately 9.5% found just once. Sequencing used PBMCs. These receptors were obtained from a human donor in good health (CMV status not recorded). Some clones in this sample may be carry-over from other donors' samples. CDR3s include the opening cysteine and the closing phenylalanine or tryptophan. A D gene is named only where the DNA matches it firmly. Some rows mark clone size as missing; the rest say once, few, many or name a class of expanded clone.

J,size,D,V,CDR3,DNA
TRBJ2-7,many,TRBD2,TRBV7-2,CASSLKREVLGGQYF,TGTGCCAGCAGCTTAAAGCGGGAGGTCCTAGGAGGGCAGTACTTC
TRBJ2-7,many,TRBD2,TRBV7-2,CASSLTRGGRDSYEQYF,TGTGCCAGCAGCCTTACCAGAGGCGGGAGGGATTCATACGAGCAGTACTTC
TRBJ2-7,few,-,TRBV20-1,CSASWVYEQYF,TGCAGTGCAAGTTGGGTTTACGAGCAGTACTTC
TRBJ1-6,many,-,TRBV7-2,CASSSSGPGRAYSPLHF,TGTGCCAGCAGCTCGTCGGGGCCAGGGCGGGCGTATTCACCCCTCCACTTT
TRBJ1-4,-,TRBD1,TRBV5-5,CASSEAGQPATNEKLFF,TGTGCCAGCAGCGAAGCGGGACAGCCCGCAACTAATGAAAAACTGTTTTTT
TRBJ1-1,many,-,TRBV19,CASIGRRLGAMNTEAFF,TGTGCCAGTATAGGGAGGCGATTAGGGGCGATGAACACTGAAGCTTTCTTT
TRBJ2-6,many,TRBD1,TRBV7-2,CASSPDRGNPGANVLTF,TGTGCCAGCAGCCCGGACAGGGGTAACCCTGGGGCCAACGTCCTGACTTTC
TRBJ1-2,few,-,TRBV28,CASSLLDLANYGYTF,TGTGCCAGCAGTTTACTGGACCTAGCTAACTATGGCTACACCTTC
TRBJ2-1,many,TRBD2,TRBV28,CASIPTSGTFYNEQFF,TGTGCCAGCATCCCCACAAGCGGGACCTTCTACAATGAGCAGTTCTTC
TRBJ2-3,few,-,TRBV2,CASSEAVWQVSDTQYF,TGTGCCAGCAGTGAAGCGGTTTGGCAGGTTTCAGATACGCAGTATTTT
TRBJ1-1,few,TRBD1,TRBV11-2,CASSTRQGQNTEAFF,TGTGCCAGCAGCACAAGACAGGGACAGAACACTGAAGCTTTCTTT
TRBJ2-2,few,-,TRBV29-1,CSVEDRTSGELFF,TGCAGCGTTGAAGATCGAACCAGCGGGGAGCTGTTTTTT
TRBJ2-1,-,TRBD2,TRBV20-1,CSASPTSGRDELFF,TGCAGTGCTAGCCCGACTAGCGGGAGAGATGAGCTGTTCTTC
TRBJ2-7,-,TRBD2,TRBV20-1,CSAREAGRTYEQYF,TGCAGTGCTAGAGAAGCCGGGAGGACCTACGAGCAGTACTTC
TRBJ2-7,many,-,TRBV7-2,CASSSRWGQSEQYF,TGTGCCAGCAGCTCCCGTTGGGGGCAATCTGAGCAGTACTTC
TRBJ2-2,few,-,TRBV10-2,CASREGTNTGELFF,TGCGCCAGCAGGGAGGGGACCAACACCGGGGAGCTGTTTTTT
TRBJ1-6,few,-,TRBV5-3,CASSRPTGFRSPLHF,TGTGCCAGCAGCCGCCCGACAGGTTTTAGATCACCCCTCCACTTT
TRBJ2-1,-,-,TRBV15,CATSLPTGTLGEQFF,TGTGCCACCAGCCTCCCTACAGGGACCTTGGGGGAGCAGTTCTTC
TRBJ2-1,many,-,TRBV28,CASSLQINEQFF,TGTGCCAGCAGTTTACAGATCAATGAGCAGTTCTTC
TRBJ2-7,few,-,TRBV28,CASSSVLPYEQYF,TGTGCCAGCAGTTCTGTCCTCCCCTACGAGCAGTACTTC
TRBJ1-5,once,TRBD1,TRBV28,CASSLTFRDREWHF,TGTGCCAGCAGTCTAACATTCCGGGACAGGGAGTGGCATTTT
TRBJ2-7,many,-,TRBV12-3/TRBV12-4,CASSFERVDEQYF,TGTGCCAGCAGTTTCGAGAGGGTCGACGAGCAGTACTTC
TRBJ2-7,few,TRBD1,TRBV6-8,CASSYGTGGYHSYEQYF,TGTGCCAGCAGTTACGGGACAGGGGGCTATCATTCCTACGAGCAGTACTTC
TRBJ2-4,many,TRBD2,TRBV7-9,CASSPQGLALPKNIQYF,TGTGCCAGCAGCCCCCAGGGACTAGCTCTTCCCAAAAACATTCAGTACTTC
TRBJ2-2,-,TRBD2,TRBV6-5,CASGGGPTGELFF,TGTGCCAGCGGGGGGGGACCCACCGGGGAGCTGTTTTTT
TRBJ2-7,few,TRBD2,TRBV28,CAISGGEQYF,TGTGCCATCTCGGGAGGCGAGCAGTACTTC
TRBJ1-4,-,TRBD1,TRBV19,CASTTGTGDEKLFF,TGTGCCAGTACCACCGGGACAGGGGATGAAAAACTGTTTTTT
TRBJ1-3,many,TRBD1,TRBV12-3/TRBV12-4,CASSWTGGSEGTIYF,TGTGCCAGCAGTTGGACAGGGGGCTCCGAAGGGACCATATATTTT
TRBJ2-2,-,-,TRBV12-5,CASGLETWAGELFF,TGTGCTAGTGGTTTGGAAACATGGGCCGGGGAGCTGTTTTTT
TRBJ2-5,-,-,TRBV12-5,CASGPGGRQETQYF,TGTGCTAGTGGTCCCGGAGGGAGACAAGAGACCCAGTACTTC
TRBJ2-7,-,-,TRBV10-3,CAISETPGSYEQYF,TGTGCCATCAGTGAGACCCCAGGGTCGTACGAGCAGTACTTC
TRBJ2-3,-,TRBD2,TRBV20-1,CSSFGTSGKLGGPQYF,TGCAGTTCATTTGGGACTAGCGGCAAGTTGGGAGGCCCGCAGTATTTT
TRBJ2-3,many,-,TRBV7-2,CASSLDGVSGDTQYF,TGTGCCAGCAGCTTAGATGGAGTTTCCGGAGATACGCAGTATTTT
TRBJ1-1,many,-,TRBV20-1,CSAGQPNTEAFF,TGCAGTGCCGGACAGCCGAACACTGAAGCTTTCTTT
TRBJ2-2,many,TRBD1,TRBV6-2/TRBV6-3,CASMKARGLDTGELFF,TGTGCCAGCATGAAGGCCAGGGGGCTGGACACCGGGGAGCTGTTTTTT
TRBJ1-5,-,-,TRBV19,CASSNPSNQPQHF,TGTGCCAGCTCAAACCCCAGCAATCAGCCCCAGCATTTT
TRBJ2-3,many,-,TRBV7-2,CASSPDGTDTQYF,TGTGCCAGCAGCCCGGACGGCACAGATACGCAGTATTTT
TRBJ1-1,-,-,TRBV7-2,CASSLRGTGAFF,TGTGCCAGCAGCTTAAGAGGCACGGGAGCTTTCTTT
TRBJ2-3,many,-,TRBV7-2,CASSRKGTGDTQYF,TGTGCCAGCAGTCGAAAGGGTACAGGGGATACGCAGTATTTT
TRBJ1-1,-,TRBD1,TRBV5-1,CDSSLSGGGGTEAFF,TGCGACAGCAGCTTATCAGGGGGCGGAGGGACTGAAGCTTTCTTT
TRBJ1-2,few,TRBD1,TRBV4-1,CASSHEDRDFNYGYTF,TGCGCCAGCAGCCACGAGGACAGGGACTTCAACTATGGCTACACCTTC
TRBJ1-2,many,-,TRBV4-3,CASSPIGQTGYTF,TGCGCCAGCAGCCCAATCGGACAGACGGGCTACACCTTC
TRBJ1-6,few,-,TRBV4-2,CASSQEPSYSPLHF,TGTGCCAGCAGCCAAGAACCCAGTTATTCACCCCTCCACTTT
TRBJ1-2,few,-,TRBV2,CASSEARDRNGYTF,TGTGCCAGCAGTGAAGCGCGTGACAGAAACGGCTACACCTTC
TRBJ2-2,few,-,TRBV6-6,CASSYSATGELFF,TGTGCCAGCAGTTACTCAGCGACCGGGGAGCTGTTTTTT
TRBJ2-2,many,TRBD2,TRBV7-2,CASSGTSGRNTGELFF,TGTGCCAGCAGCGGGACTAGCGGGAGGAACACCGGGGAGCTGTTTTTT
TRBJ2-6,few,-,TRBV7-2,CASSYSGAGANVLTF,TGTGCCAGCAGCTACTCGGGAGCTGGGGCCAACGTCCTGACTTTC
TRBJ1-5,-,-,TRBV12-5,CASGSSQGYNQPQHF,TGTGCTAGTGGTTCTAGTCAGGGCTACAATCAGCCCCAGCATTTT
TRBJ2-7,-,TRBD2,TRBV11-2,CASSLVGGGPLEQYF,TGTGCCAGCAGCTTAGTCGGGGGAGGGCCTCTCGAGCAGTACTTC
TRBJ1-5,many,-,TRBV7-8,CASSLTLGTGYSNQPQHF,TGTGCCAGCAGCCTAACTTTGGGGACCGGGTATAGCAATCAGCCCCAGCATTTT
TRBJ1-1,few,TRBD1,TRBV7-9,CASSFRQGAWAFF,TGTGCCAGCAGCTTTCGGCAGGGGGCTTGGGCTTTCTTT
TRBJ2-7,few,TRBD1,TRBV7-6,CASSPSRDRLIPYEQYF,TGTGCCAGCAGCCCCTCCCGGGACAGGCTCATTCCCTACGAGCAGTACTTC
TRBJ1-2,many,-,TRBV7-2,CASSLERGDYGYTF,TGTGCCAGCAGCTTAGAAAGGGGAGACTATGGCTACACCTTC
TRBJ2-3,many,-,TRBV7-2,CASSPRQSTDTQYF,TGTGCCAGCAGCCCACGACAAAGCACAGATACGCAGTATTTT
TRBJ2-7,few,TRBD1,TRBV6-2/TRBV6-3,CASNTPGQRIGYEQYF,TGTGCCAGCAATACACCGGGACAGAGGATCGGCTACGAGCAGTACTTC
TRBJ2-3,many,TRBD2,TRBV7-2,CASSQGTSGGTQYF,TGTGCCAGCAGCCAAGGGACTAGCGGGGGTACGCAGTATTTT
TRBJ1-2,many,-,TRBV7-2,CASSLGSRSTLNYGYTF,TGTGCCAGCAGCCTCGGGTCAAGAAGCACCCTGAACTATGGCTACACCTTC
TRBJ2-1,few,TRBD2,TRBV19,CASTRTSGRQHNEQFF,TGTGCCAGTACCCGGACTAGCGGGAGGCAGCACAATGAGCAGTTCTTC
TRBJ2-4,many,TRBD2,TRBV11-2,CASTSSGGIQYF,TGTGCCAGCACCAGCTCGGGAGGCATTCAGTACTTC
TRBJ1-3,-,-,TRBV20-1,CSAIGRGNTIYF,TGCAGTGCGATTGGCCGGGGAAACACCATATATTTT